Below are 18 T cell receptor beta chains sequenced from a single sample in a study of T cell repertoires in cytomegalovirus infection. MiXCR was run by TCRdb on the reads, yielding one entry per CDR3 protein. The sample lists some 150,000 distinct CDR3 sequences; roughly 6% were seen once. Sequenced: PBMCs. These receptors were collected from a human donor in good health (CMV status not recorded). Some clones in this sample may be carry-over from other donors' samples.

This clonotype appeared a few times. The chain carries TRBV19 and TRBJ1-5; a possible D gene is TRBD1 (6 bases). The length of the CDR3 is 15 residues. Germline CDR1 reads LNHDA; CDR2 reads SQIVND (reference sequence). V lost 7 bases and J 6 bases, leaving 19 bases between the germline ends. Here the CDR3 DNA reads TGTGCCAGTACCAATGACTGGGGGGGCGGTCAGCCCCAGCATTTT. This gives the protein CASTNDWGGGQPQHF.

A few counts support this clonotype. The CDR3 region has the DNA TGCGCCAGCAGCCCTAGCGGGGGCCTACACAATGAGCAGTTCTTC. Its protein is CASSPSGGLHNEQFF. The chain joins TRBV5-1 to TRBJ2-1; 10 bases match TRBD2. The CDR3 consists of 15 residues. The germline V gene has CDR1 SGHRS and CDR2 YFSETQ. J gave up 5 bases and V 4 bases, and 6 bases lay outside the gene matches.

This clonotype was detected many times. The chain has TRBV29-1 and TRBJ2-1; 11 bases align to TRBD1. Germline CDR1 and CDR2: SQVTM and ANQGSEA. V shed 4 bases, J shed 12 bases, and the junction held 5 bases outside the gene matches. The CDR3 has 12 residues. In DNA form, the CDR3 reads TGCAGCGTTGTGGGACAGGGGGTCGTGCAGTTCTTC. Translated: CSVVGQGVVQFF.

There are many counts of this clonotype. This sequence joins TRBV7-2 and TRBJ2-7; D could derive from TRBD1 or TRBD2 (6 bases each). V was clipped by 5 bases and J by 1 base, with 21 bases between them. The CDR3 runs to 17 residues. Germline CDR1 reads SGHTA; CDR2 reads FQGNSA. DNA of the CDR3: TGTGCCAGCAGCCCCCCGAGGACAGCGGGCCTGTCCTACGAGCAGTACTTC. Protein sequence: CASSPPRTAGLSYEQYF. Full variable domain (rest looked up from reference TRBV7-2 and TRBJ2-7): GAGVSQSPSNKVTEKGKDVELRCDPISGHTALYWYRQSLGQGLEFLIYFQGNSAPDKSGLPSDRFSAERTGGSVSTLTIQRTQQEDSAVYLCASSPPRTAGLSYEQYFGPGTRLTVT.

In this sample, this clonotype turned up a few times. The J gene is TRBJ2-3, the V gene TRBV11-2; D remains unclear. V gave up 3 bases and J gave up 2 bases, with 9 bases separating them. The germline gives CDR1 SGHAT, CDR2 FQNNGV. There are 14 residues in the CDR3. The CDR3 coding sequence is TGTGCCAGCAGCTTGGTTGAGATCACAGATACGCAGTATTTT. Translation gives CASSLVEITDTQYF.

This clonotype was detected ten times or more. The chain uses TRBV9 and TRBJ1-2; TRBD1 aligns across 10 bases. CDR1 is SGDLS, CDR2 YYNGEE, per germline. V lost 5 bases to trimming and J lost 4 bases; unmatched junction nucleotides: 8. This CDR3 is built from 15 residues. CDR3 nucleotide sequence: TGTGCCAGCAGGAACCGGGACAGGGGCCCCTATGGCTACACCTTC. Translation gives CASRNRDRGPYGYTF.

This clonotype was recorded at least ten times. The genes are TRBV28 and TRBJ2-3; TRBD2 is a possible D gene (6 bases). Germline V lookup: CDR1 MDHEN, CDR2 SYDVKM. The CDR3 spans 15 residues. V gave up 8 bases and J gave up 5 bases, with 20 bases separating them. The CDR3 reads CASRQAGPPKDTQYF. CDR3 nucleotide sequence: TGTGCCAGCCGCCAGGCGGGACCGCCCAAAGATACGCAGTATTTT.

The table lists this clonotype with many counts. CDR3 bases: TGTGCCAGCAAGGAGGGGAACACCGGGGAGCTGTTTTTT. It encodes CASKEGNTGELFF. The genes are TRBV7-8 and TRBJ2-2; tentative D call: TRBD2 (6 bases). CDR3 length: 13 residues. Germline V gene lookup returns CDR1 SGHVS and CDR2 FQNEAQ. V lost 7 bases to trimming and J lost 1 base, with 7 bases between them.

This clonotype has a count of ten or more. The J gene is TRBJ2-7, the V gene TRBV5-1, with D perhaps TRBD2 (6 bases). V lost 3 bases to trimming and J lost 2 bases, with 9 bases between them. The CDR3 consists of 13 residues. Germline V lookup: CDR1 SGHRS, CDR2 YFSETQ. The CDR3 sequence: CASSWDSAYEQYF. In nucleotides, the CDR3 is TGCGCCAGCAGCTGGGACTCTGCCTACGAGCAGTACTTC. Together with reference TRBV5-1 and TRBJ2-7, the CDR3 gives the full variable domain: KAGVTQTPRYLIKTRGQQVTLSCSPISGHRSVSWYQQTPGQGLQFLFEYFSETQRNKGNFPGRFSGRQFSNSRSEMNVSTLELGDSALYLCASSWDSAYEQYFGPGTRLTVT.

This clonotype was recorded many times. The chain joins TRBV7-2 to TRBJ1-5; the D gene is possibly TRBD1 (6 bases). Trimming took 1 base from V and 3 from J, leaving 22 bases between them. Germline assignment: CDR1 SGHTA and CDR2 FQGNSA. CDR3 length: 19 amino acids. CDR3 nucleotides: TGTGCCAGCAGCTTAGGAGGGCCACGGGGGGGGCTAAACAATCAGCCCCAGCATTTT. It codes for CASSLGGPRGGLNNQPQHF.

This clonotype was observed at least ten times. The chain couples TRBV6-1 to TRBJ2-1; tentatively, D is TRBD1 (5 bases). The V end lost 5 bases, the J end lost 7 bases, and 12 bases lay between the germline ends. The CDR3 covers 13 residues. The germline CDR1 and CDR2 sequences are MNHNS and SASEGT. CDR3 coding DNA: TGTGCCAGCAGTTGGTTAAGGGGTAATGAGCAGTTCTTC. Translation gives CASSWLRGNEQFF.

In this sample, this clonotype turned up a few times. The DNA of the CDR3 is TGCGCCAGCAGCTTGGCCCTCGGGGGGGCCAGGAATGAGCAGTTCTTC. Translated: CASSLALGGARNEQFF. This chain links TRBV5-1 with TRBJ2-1; 8 nucleotides match TRBD2. Germline V CDR1 and CDR2: SGHRS, YFSETQ. The CDR3 contains 16 residues. V dropped 0 bases and J dropped 7; count of bases not matched to a gene: 9. Complete variable domain (other parts from reference TRBV5-1 and TRBJ2-1): KAGVTQTPRYLIKTRGQQVTLSCSPISGHRSVSWYQQTPGQGLQFLFEYFSETQRNKGNFPGRFSGRQFSNSRSEMNVSTLELGDSALYLCASSLALGGARNEQFFGPGTRLTVL.

This clonotype was detected many times. The rearrangement uses TRBV7-2 and TRBJ1-5; a weak D match, TRBD1 (6 bases). V was cut by 3 bases and J by 6 bases, with 12 bases left in between. The CDR3 extends over 14 amino acids. In germline, CDR1 is SGHTA, CDR2 FQGNSA. The CDR3, as DNA: TGTGCCAGCAGCTTTGTCAGGGGAGCTCAGCCCCAGCATTTT. It translates to CASSFVRGAQPQHF.

This clonotype turned up a few times. The chain has TRBV4-3 and TRBJ2-2; a weak D match, TRBD1 (6 bases). This CDR3 has 16 residues. The V end lost 4 bases, the J end lost 0 bases, and 12 bases lay between the germline ends. The V gene's germline CDR1 is LGHNA and CDR2 YSLEER. The CDR3 reads CASSPGSGANTGELFF. DNA of the CDR3: TGCGCCAGCAGCCCGGGGTCAGGGGCGAACACCGGGGAGCTGTTTTTT.

This clonotype was detected ten times or more. The chain uses TRBV7-2 and TRBJ1-5, with D unresolved. V lost 2 bases and J 6 bases, leaving 8 bases between the germline ends. CDR1 is SGHTA, CDR2 FQGNSA, per germline. CDR3 length: 13 residues. CDR3 nucleotide sequence: TGTGCCAGCAGCTTATTTTCCGGTCAGCCCCAGCATTTT. Encoded protein: CASSLFSGQPQHF.

This clonotype was counted only a few times. In DNA, the CDR3 is TGTGCCAGCAGCGTGGGGGGTAATTCACCCCTCCACTTT. The encoded protein is CASSVGGNSPLHF. The rearrangement uses TRBV9 and TRBJ1-6, with D tentatively TRBD1 (5 bases). V lost 2 bases and J lost 6, with 6 bases in between. This CDR3 contains 13 residues. CDR1 and CDR2 from the germline V gene are SGDLS and YYNGEE. The entire variable domain, with the rest obtained from reference TRBV9 and TRBJ1-6, is as follows: DSGVTQTPKHLITATGQRVTLRCSPRSGDLSVYWYQQSLDQGLQFLIQYYNGEERAKGNILERFSAQQFPDLHSELNLSSLELGDSALYFCASSVGGNSPLHFGNGTRLTVT.

The chain combines TRBV28 with TRBJ2-3, with D perhaps TRBD2 (7 bases). The CDR3 runs to 19 residues. V lost 5 bases and J 2 bases, leaving 26 bases between the germline ends. CDR1 is MDHEN and CDR2 is SYDVKM in the germline V gene. This chain's CDR3 is CASSPFTVGGPLVTDTQYF. The DNA of the CDR3 is TGTGCCAGCAGTCCATTTACGGTGGGGGGGCCTTTGGTCACAGATACGCAGTATTTT.

In its sample, this clonotype was seen many times. The CDR3 DNA follows: TGTGCCAGCAGCCCCGAACCCGACAGGAAGGGAGATGGCTACACCTTC. It is translated as CASSPEPDRKGDGYTF. The chain combines TRBV5-4 with TRBJ1-2; the D gene is possibly TRBD1 (6 bases). Germline values: CDR1 SGHNT, CDR2 YYREEE (reference sequence). This CDR3 has 16 amino acids. Trimming left V 4 bases short and J 6 bases short, with 22 bases between.